This T cell receptor beta chain was recorded in a study of cytomegalovirus exposure and HLA in healthy donors. Overall study context: Earlier, 110 million or so unique TCR beta sequences were recovered from around 200 million T cells by an analysis. Notes on the study in general: Previously analyzed data showed that most TCR beta V segments were productive at a frequency of about 87% or about 30%. Later analysis showed TCR association rates varying by HLA locus, highest for DRB1 and lowest for HLA-C. Three chains linked to CMV were shown in vitro to be specific for CMV antigens.

The germline CDR1 and CDR2 sequences are SGHRS and YFSETQ. The junction had 2 bases not matched to a gene; V was cut back by 0 bases and J by 1 base. The CDR3 has 15 amino acids. The PCR contained 60 Vbeta and 13 Jbeta primers. Clones were read by immunoSEQ multiplex PCR, and TCRdb kept only the in-frame ones, dropping some. The data hold roughly 150,000 clones, with approximately 78% observed a single time. Remarks on this clone: Antigen unknown.

J is TRBJ2-3 and V is TRBV5-1, with 7 bases identical to TRBD1. This sequence originates from a girl aged 2-9 years in good health and CMV-seropositive. The sequenced material came from PBMCs. In DNA, the CDR3 is TGCGCCAGCAGCTTGGGAGGGACAGGCACAGATACGCAGTATTTT. Protein: CASSLGGTGTDTQYF.